This TCR beta chain came from a study of OX40 agonist ivuxolimab in advanced cancers. Baseline was the first blood sampling point, followed by cycle 4 day 1 and cycle 7 day 1. Only one count was recorded for this clone. Trimming at V came to 3 bases and at J to 0 bases, leaving 8 bases not matched to a gene. CDR1 and CDR2 from the germline V gene are KGHSH and LQKENI. This CDR3 contains 16 residues. Sequencing used immunoSEQ multiplex PCR; TCRdb keeps in-frame clones, though not all of them. This sample carries some 120,000 clones, 85% to 95% of them seen once, and the ten largest clones take more than 0.7%.

The receptor was derived from an adult with an advanced solid tumor such as melanoma, head and neck, liver or kidney cancer. The gene calls are TRBV18 and TRBJ2-7, with 7 bases matching TRBD1. This specimen consisted of CD4+ or CD8+ T cells sorted from blood, obtained in a trial of the OX40 agonist ivuxolimab. CDR3 coding DNA: TGTGCCAGCTCACCCTCAGGGGGATCGAGCTCCTACGAGCAGTACTTC. Protein product: CASSPSGGSSSYEQYF. Filled out from reference TRBV18 and TRBJ2-7, the complete variable domain reads NAGVMQNPRHLVRRRGQEARLRCSPMKGHSHVYWYRQLPEEGLKFMVYLQKENIIDESGMPKERFSAEFPKEGPSILRIQQVVRGDSAAYFCASSPSGGSSSYEQYFGPGTRLTVT.